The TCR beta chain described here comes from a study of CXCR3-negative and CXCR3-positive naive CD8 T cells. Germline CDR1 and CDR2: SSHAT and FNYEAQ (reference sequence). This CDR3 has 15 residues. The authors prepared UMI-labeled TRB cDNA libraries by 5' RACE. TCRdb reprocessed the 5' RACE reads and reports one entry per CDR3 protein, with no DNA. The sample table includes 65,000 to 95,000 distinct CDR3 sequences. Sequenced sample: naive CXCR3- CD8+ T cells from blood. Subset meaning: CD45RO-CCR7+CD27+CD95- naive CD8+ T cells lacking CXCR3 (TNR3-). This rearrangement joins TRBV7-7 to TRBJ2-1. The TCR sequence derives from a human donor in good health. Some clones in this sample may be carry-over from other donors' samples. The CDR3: CASSLAAYPENEQFF. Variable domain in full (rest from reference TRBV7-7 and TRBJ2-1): GAGVSQSPRYKVTKRGQDVTLRCDPISSHATLYWYQQALGQGPEFLTYFNYEAQPDKSGLPSDRFSAERPEGSISTLTIQRTEQRDSAMYRCASSLAAYPENEQFFGPGTRLTVL.